Following are 21 T cell receptor beta chains from one sample sequenced in a study of cytomegalovirus exposure and HLA in healthy donors. 13 Jbeta primers and 60 Vbeta primers were used for the PCR. The data were produced by immunoSEQ multiplex PCR, yet TCRdb's version contains in-frame clones alone and is incomplete. The repertoire holds 90,000 to 120,000 clones, with over 80% as singletons. Sequenced: PBMCs. Receptors were obtained from a man aged 25-45 years in good health and CMV-seropositive.

CDR3 loop: CATSRGGDSLETQYF. For the CDR3, the DNA is TGTGCCACCAGCAGAGGGGGGGATAGCCTAGAGACCCAGTACTTC. This chain connects TRBV15 to TRBJ2-5; possible D gene TRBD2, 6 bases. Germline assignment: CDR1 LNHNV and CDR2 YYDKDF (reference sequence). The V gene lost 1 base and the J gene lost 4 bases, with 13 bases spanning the gap. The CDR3 spans 15 residues.

Remarks on this clone: The junction departs from the called germline gene at one end, perhaps through a read error. The J gene is TRBJ1-6, the V gene TRBV7-9, with no clear D. CDR3 length: 15 amino acids. The germline CDR1 and CDR2 sequences are SEHNR and FQNEAQ (reference sequence). The CDR3 sequence: CSSSLRSGGNSPLHF. The DNA for the CDR3 is TGTTCCAGCAGCCTCCGTTCGGGTGGTAATTCACCCCTCCACTTT.

This sequence joins TRBV6-1 and TRBJ1-6; TRBD1 is a possible D gene (6 bases). V shed 5 bases and J shed 10 bases, with 15 bases lying between them. The CDR3 length is 14 residues. Germline V gives CDR1 MNHNS, CDR2 SASEGT. The CDR3 spells CASSFGGARSPLHF. Written as DNA, the CDR3 is TGTGCCAGCAGTTTCGGGGGGGCTAGGTCACCCCTCCACTTT.

The chain uses TRBV5-1 and TRBJ2-3; 10 nucleotides align to TRBD2. J gave up 3 bases and V 4 bases, and 8 bases lay outside the gene matches. From germline, CDR1 is SGHRS and CDR2 YFSETQ. The CDR3 contains 16 residues. The chain's CDR3 is CASSPPSGGATDTQYF. The CDR3 coding sequence is TGCGCCAGCAGCCCGCCCAGCGGGGGGGCGACAGATACGCAGTATTTT.

This rearrangement joins TRBV7-9 to TRBJ2-7; D might be TRBD2 (5 bases). The CDR3 has 14 amino acids. The V end was cut by 0 bases, the J end by 0 bases, with 6 bases between. Germline V gene data show CDR1 as SEHNR and CDR2 as FQNEAQ (reference sequence). DNA for the CDR3: TGTGCCAGCAGCTTAGCCGGGGTCTCCTACGAGCAGTACTTC. It codes for CASSLAGVSYEQYF.

In this sample, this clone turned up a few times. This chain links TRBV7-8 with TRBJ1-1; no clear D gene. CDR3 length: 14 residues. Germline lookup yields CDR1 SGHVS and CDR2 FQNEAQ. Trimming removed 1 base at V and 7 bases at J, with 13 bases between. CDR3 bases: TGTGCCAGCAGCTTAGGGCCATCCCGCCTTGAAGCTTTCTTT. Protein product: CASSLGPSRLEAFF. Using reference TRBV7-8 and TRBJ1-1 for the parts outside the CDR3, the full variable domain is GAGVSQSPRYKVAKRGQDVALRCDPISGHVSLFWYQQALGQGPEFLTYFQNEAQLDKSGLPSDRFFAERPEGSVSTLKIQRTQQEDSAVYLCASSLGPSRLEAFFGQGTRLTVV.

V is TRBV7-2 and J is TRBJ1-1; a possible D gene is TRBD1 (6 bases). CDR3 length: 14 amino acids. CDR1 SGHTA and CDR2 FQGNSA come from the germline V gene. The V gene lost 4 bases and the J gene lost 0 bases, with 9 bases spanning the gap. The CDR3 DNA follows: TGTGCCAGCAGCTCACAGGGCATGAACACTGAAGCTTTCTTT. Its protein is CASSSQGMNTEAFF.

The rearrangement uses TRBV4-1 and TRBJ1-6, with no clear D. The CDR3 is made up of 13 amino acids. Germline V gene sequence: CDR1 MGHRA, CDR2 YSYEKL. Trimming pared 1 base from V and 7 bases from J, leaving 5 bases between. The CDR3 region has the DNA TGCGCCAGCAGCCAAGTCGAGAATTCACCCCTCCACTTT. Protein product: CASSQVENSPLHF.

CDR3 DNA sequence: TGTGCCATCAGCCGGGACACGGCGGATGGCTACACCTTC. This codes for CAISRDTADGYTF. The chain carries TRBV10-3 and TRBJ1-2; TRBD1 is a possible D gene (6 bases). Trimming removed 6 bases at V and 6 bases at J, with 14 bases between. Germline CDR1 reads ENHRY; CDR2 reads SYGVKD. The CDR3 is made up of 13 amino acids.

J is TRBJ2-5 and V is TRBV5-1, with a weak D call TRBD2 (6 bases). Trimming pared 2 bases from V and 5 bases from J, leaving 16 bases between. The CDR3 runs 15 residues. Per the germline V gene, CDR1 is SGHRS and CDR2 is YFSETQ. CDR3 sequence reads: CASSFPAGRGETQYF. DNA for the CDR3: TGCGCCAGCAGCTTCCCTGCGGGGCGCGGCGAGACCCAGTACTTC.

The chain recombines TRBV5-1 with TRBJ2-1, with D uncertain. Trimming left V 2 bases short and J 7 bases short, with 10 bases between. The CDR3 consists of 13 residues. The germline gives CDR1 SGHRS, CDR2 YFSETQ. Here the CDR3 DNA reads TGCGCCAGCAGCTTCAACAGCTTAAATGAGCAGTTCTTC. As protein: CASSFNSLNEQFF.

This chain connects TRBV7-6 to TRBJ1-4; possible D gene TRBD1, 6 bases. CDR1 SGHVS and CDR2 FNYEAQ come from the germline V gene. The CDR3 has 15 amino acids. Trimming pared 1 base from V and 8 bases from J, leaving 14 bases between. CDR3 protein: CASSLDDRFGEKLFF. The CDR3 bases are TGTGCCAGCAGCTTAGACGACAGGTTTGGGGAAAAACTGTTTTTT.

The rearrangement uses TRBV27 and TRBJ2-5; 9 nucleotides match TRBD2. This CDR3 is built from 15 residues. Germline CDR1 and CDR2: MNHEY and SMNVEV (reference sequence). V lost 2 bases and J lost 5; bases outside the gene matches: 6. The CDR3 DNA is TGTGCCAGCAGTTTACGGGGACTAGCATGGGAGACCCAGTACTTC. Its protein product is CASSLRGLAWETQYF.

This clone has only one observation. CDR3 loop: CASSVGAGEQETQYF. CDR3 sequence (DNA): TGTGCCAGCAGCGTAGGTGCGGGGGAGCAAGAGACCCAGTACTTC. The chain joins TRBV9 to TRBJ2-5; 7 bases are shared with TRBD2. Germline-derived CDR1 and CDR2 are SGDLS and YYNGEE. The trim removed 0 bases at V and 2 bases at J, leaving 4 bases unmatched. The length of the CDR3 is 15 residues.

The rearrangement joins TRBV5-1 to TRBJ2-6; perhaps TRBD1 as D (5 bases). CDR1 SGHRS and CDR2 YFSETQ come from the germline V gene. Between the trimmed V and J ends, which lost 2 bases and 0 bases, there was a span of 15 bases. CDR3 length equals 18 residues. The CDR3: CASSFSLQGSSGANVLTF. CDR3 in DNA: TGCGCCAGCAGCTTTTCTCTCCAGGGAAGCTCTGGGGCCAACGTCCTGACTTTC.

This clone was counted a few times. The chain links TRBV5-1 to TRBJ2-5; no reliable D call. Germline CDR1 is SGHRS and CDR2 is YFSETQ. The V gene lost 4 bases and the J gene lost 2 bases, with 12 bases spanning the gap. The CDR3 covers 14 residues. The CDR3 spells CASSGGLQQETQYF. The DNA of the CDR3 is TGCGCCAGCAGCGGCGGTCTACAACAAGAGACCCAGTACTTC.

This clone was recorded once. The chain recombines TRBV6-5 with TRBJ1-3; maybe TRBD1 (5 bases). The germline gives CDR1 MNHEY, CDR2 SVGAGI. The CDR3 is made up of 15 amino acids. V lost 6 bases to trimming and J lost 4 bases, with 16 bases between them. The CDR3 here is CASRALGVNGNTIYF. The CDR3 bases are TGTGCCAGCAGAGCGCTAGGGGTAAACGGAAACACCATATATTTT.

The chain is built from TRBV18 and TRBJ1-5; D unclear. Germline V CDR1 and CDR2: KGHSH, LQKENI. CDR3 length equals 13 residues. V was pared by 6 bases and J by 4 bases, with 10 bases between. The CDR3 here is CASSTGENQPQHF. The CDR3 DNA is TGTGCCAGCTCCACCGGGGAGAATCAGCCCCAGCATTTT.

The V gene is TRBV11-3, the J gene TRBJ2-7; 8 nucleotides agree with TRBD1. V trimming: 6 bases; J trimming: 3 bases; junction bases outside the gene matches: 7. Germline assignment: CDR1 SGHNT and CDR2 YENEEA. The CDR3 sequence is 14 residues long. This chain's CDR3 is CASSRGQGVYEQYF. CDR3 in DNA: TGTGCCAGCAGTCGCGGACAGGGAGTCTACGAGCAGTACTTC.

This chain uses TRBV6-6 with TRBJ2-1; possible D gene TRBD1, 6 bases. V dropped 8 bases and J dropped 4 bases, with 18 bases sitting between them. The germline gives CDR1 MNHNY, CDR2 SVGAGI (reference sequence). The CDR3 runs 15 residues. The CDR3 nucleotides are TGTGCCAGCTCTGCGCAGGGGACCAGTTACAATGAGCAGTTCTTC. Translation gives CASSAQGTSYNEQFF.

This clone was seen a single time. This chain connects TRBV2 to TRBJ1-1; 8 bases map to TRBD1. Germline V gene sequence: CDR1 SNHLY, CDR2 FYNNEI. V lost 6 bases to trimming and J lost 3 bases; unmatched junction nucleotides: 6. CDR3 size: 14 residues. The CDR3 spells CASSVTGGDTEAFF. The CDR3 bases are TGTGCCAGCAGCGTTACAGGGGGGGACACTGAAGCTTTCTTT.